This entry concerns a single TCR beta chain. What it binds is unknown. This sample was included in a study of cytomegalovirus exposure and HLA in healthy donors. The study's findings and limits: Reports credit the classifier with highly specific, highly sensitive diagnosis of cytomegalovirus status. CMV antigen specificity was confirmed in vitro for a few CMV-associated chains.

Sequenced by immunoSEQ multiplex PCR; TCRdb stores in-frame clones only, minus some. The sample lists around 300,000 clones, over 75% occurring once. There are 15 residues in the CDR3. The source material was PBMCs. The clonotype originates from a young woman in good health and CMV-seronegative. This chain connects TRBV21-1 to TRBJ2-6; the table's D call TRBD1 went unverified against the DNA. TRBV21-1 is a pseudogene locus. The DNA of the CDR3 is TGTGCCAGCAAGGGACAGGGGACTGGGGCCAACGTCCTGACTTTC. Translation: CASKGQGTGANVLTF.